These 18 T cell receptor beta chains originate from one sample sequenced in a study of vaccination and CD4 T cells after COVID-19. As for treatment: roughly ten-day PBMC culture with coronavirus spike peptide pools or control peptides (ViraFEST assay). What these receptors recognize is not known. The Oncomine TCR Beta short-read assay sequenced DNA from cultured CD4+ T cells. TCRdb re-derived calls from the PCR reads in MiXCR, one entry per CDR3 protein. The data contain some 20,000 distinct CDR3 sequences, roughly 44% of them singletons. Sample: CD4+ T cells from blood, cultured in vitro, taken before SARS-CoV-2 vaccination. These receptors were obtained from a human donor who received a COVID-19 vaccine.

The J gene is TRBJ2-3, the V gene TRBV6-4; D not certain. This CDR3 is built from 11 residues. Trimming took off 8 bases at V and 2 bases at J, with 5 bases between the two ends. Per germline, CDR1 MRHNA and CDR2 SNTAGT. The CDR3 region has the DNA TGTGCCAGCCCAACCACAGATACGCAGTATTTT. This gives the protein CASPTTDTQYF.

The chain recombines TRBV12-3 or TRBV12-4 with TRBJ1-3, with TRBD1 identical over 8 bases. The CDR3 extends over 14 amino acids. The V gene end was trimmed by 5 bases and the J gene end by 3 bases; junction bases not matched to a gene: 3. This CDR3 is CASSVTGVGNTIYF. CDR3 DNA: TGTGCCAGCAGTGTGACAGGGGTTGGAAACACCATATATTTT.

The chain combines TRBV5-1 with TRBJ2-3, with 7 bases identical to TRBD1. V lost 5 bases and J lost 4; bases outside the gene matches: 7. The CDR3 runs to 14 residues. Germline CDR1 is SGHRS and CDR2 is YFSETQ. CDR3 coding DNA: TGCGCCAGCAGTCTCCGACAGGGCCCAGATACGCAGTATTTT. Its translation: CASSLRQGPDTQYF.

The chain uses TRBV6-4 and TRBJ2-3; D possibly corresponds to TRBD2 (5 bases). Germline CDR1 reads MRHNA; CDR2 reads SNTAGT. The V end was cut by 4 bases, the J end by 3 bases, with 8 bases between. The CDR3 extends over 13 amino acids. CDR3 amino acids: CASSGEQTDTQYF. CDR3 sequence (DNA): TGTGCCAGCAGTGGGGAGCAGACAGATACGCAGTATTTT.

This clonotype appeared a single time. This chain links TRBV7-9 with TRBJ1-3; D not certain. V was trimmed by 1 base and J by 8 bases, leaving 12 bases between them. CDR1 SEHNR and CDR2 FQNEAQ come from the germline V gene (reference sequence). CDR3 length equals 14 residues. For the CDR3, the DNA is TGTGCCAGCAGCTTAGACATCTTAGGAGACACCATATATTTT. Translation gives CASSLDILGDTIYF.

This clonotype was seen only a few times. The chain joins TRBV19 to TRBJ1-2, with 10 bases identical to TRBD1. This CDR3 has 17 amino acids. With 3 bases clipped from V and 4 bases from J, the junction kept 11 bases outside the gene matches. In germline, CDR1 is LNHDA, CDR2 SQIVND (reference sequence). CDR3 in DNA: TGTGCCAGTAGTATCGGGAGGGACAGGGGTCCTATCTATGGCTACACCTTC. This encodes CASSIGRDRGPIYGYTF.

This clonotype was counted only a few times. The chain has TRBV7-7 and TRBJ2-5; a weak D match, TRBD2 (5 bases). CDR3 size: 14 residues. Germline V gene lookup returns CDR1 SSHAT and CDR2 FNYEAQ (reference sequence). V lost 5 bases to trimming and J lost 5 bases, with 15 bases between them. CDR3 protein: CASSPRVRGETQYF. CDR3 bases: TGTGCCAGCAGCCCTCGCGTCAGAGGGGAGACCCAGTACTTC. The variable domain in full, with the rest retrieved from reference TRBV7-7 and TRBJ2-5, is GAGVSQSPRYKVTKRGQDVTLRCDPISSHATLYWYQQALGQGPEFLTYFNYEAQPDKSGLPSDRFSAERPEGSISTLTIQRTEQRDSAMYRCASSPRVRGETQYFGPGTRLLVL.

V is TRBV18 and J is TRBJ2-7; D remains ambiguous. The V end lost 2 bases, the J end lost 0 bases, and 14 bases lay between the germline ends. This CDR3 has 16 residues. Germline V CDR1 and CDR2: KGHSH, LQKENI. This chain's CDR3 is CASSPNSAVGSYEQYF. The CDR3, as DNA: TGTGCCAGCTCACCAAATTCGGCAGTCGGCTCCTACGAGCAGTACTTC.

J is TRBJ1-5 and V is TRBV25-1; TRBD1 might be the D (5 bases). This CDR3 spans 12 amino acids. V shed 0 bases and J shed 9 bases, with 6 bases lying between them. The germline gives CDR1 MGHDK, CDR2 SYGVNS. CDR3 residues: CASSEYQGPQHF. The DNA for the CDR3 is TGTGCCAGCAGTGAATATCAGGGGCCCCAGCATTTT.

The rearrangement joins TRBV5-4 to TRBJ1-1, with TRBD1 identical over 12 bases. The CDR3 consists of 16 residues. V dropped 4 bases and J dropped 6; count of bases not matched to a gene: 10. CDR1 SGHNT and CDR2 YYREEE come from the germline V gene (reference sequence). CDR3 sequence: CASSLGDRGRVPEAFF. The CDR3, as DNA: TGTGCCAGCAGCCTTGGGGACAGGGGGCGAGTACCTGAAGCTTTCTTT.

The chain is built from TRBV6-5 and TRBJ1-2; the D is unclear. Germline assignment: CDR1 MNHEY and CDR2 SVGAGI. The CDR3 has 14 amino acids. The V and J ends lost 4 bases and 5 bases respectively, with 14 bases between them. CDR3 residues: CASSSREGLYGYTF. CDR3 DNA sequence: TGTGCCAGCAGTTCCCGGGAAGGGCTTTATGGCTACACCTTC.

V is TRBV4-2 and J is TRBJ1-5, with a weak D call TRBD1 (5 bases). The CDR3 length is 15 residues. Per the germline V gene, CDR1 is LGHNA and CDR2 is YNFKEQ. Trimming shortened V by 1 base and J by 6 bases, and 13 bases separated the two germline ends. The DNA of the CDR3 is TGTGCCAGCAGCCAAGTGGGGGGGAGAACTCAGCCCCAGCATTTT. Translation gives CASSQVGGRTQPQHF.

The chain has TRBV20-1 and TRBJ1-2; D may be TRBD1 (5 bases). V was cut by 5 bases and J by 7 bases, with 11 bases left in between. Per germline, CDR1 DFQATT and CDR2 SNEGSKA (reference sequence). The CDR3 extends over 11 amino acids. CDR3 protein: CSAQQGLGYTF. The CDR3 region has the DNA TGCAGTGCTCAGCAGGGACTTGGCTACACCTTC.

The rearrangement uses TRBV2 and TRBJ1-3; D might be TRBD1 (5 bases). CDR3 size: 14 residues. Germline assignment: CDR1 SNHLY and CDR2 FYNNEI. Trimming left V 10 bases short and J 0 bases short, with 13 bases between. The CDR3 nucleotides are TGTGCCACCTTCCCGGGGGTCTCTGGAAACACCATATATTTT. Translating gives CATFPGVSGNTIYF.

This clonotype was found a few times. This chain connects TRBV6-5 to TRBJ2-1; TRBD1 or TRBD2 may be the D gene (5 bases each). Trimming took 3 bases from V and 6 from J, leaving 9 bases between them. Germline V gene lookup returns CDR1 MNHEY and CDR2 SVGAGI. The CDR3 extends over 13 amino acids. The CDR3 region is CASSYGGANEQFF. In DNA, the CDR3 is TGTGCCAGCAGTTATGGGGGAGCCAATGAGCAGTTCTTC.

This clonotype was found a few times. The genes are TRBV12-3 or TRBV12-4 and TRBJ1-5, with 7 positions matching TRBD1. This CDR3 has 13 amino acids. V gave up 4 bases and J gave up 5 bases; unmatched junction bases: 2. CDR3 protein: CASSSGGDQPQHF. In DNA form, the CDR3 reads TGTGCCAGCAGTTCAGGGGGAGATCAGCCCCAGCATTTT.

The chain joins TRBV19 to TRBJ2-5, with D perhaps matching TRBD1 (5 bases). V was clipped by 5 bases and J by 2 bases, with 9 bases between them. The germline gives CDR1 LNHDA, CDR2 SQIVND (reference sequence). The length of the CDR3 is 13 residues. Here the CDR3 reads CASSAGRQETQYF. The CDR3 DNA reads TGTGCCAGTAGTGCAGGGCGGCAAGAGACCCAGTACTTC.

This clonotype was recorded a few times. CDR3 region: CASSPGGSRLSSGANVLTF. Here the CDR3 DNA reads TGTGCCAGCAGCCCAGGAGGGTCCCGACTCAGCTCTGGGGCCAACGTCCTGACTTTC. J is TRBJ2-6 and V is TRBV7-6; weak D call: TRBD2 (6 bases). The V gene's germline CDR1 is SGHVS and CDR2 FNYEAQ. The CDR3 sequence is 19 residues long. The ends were cut back, 5 bases at V and 0 bases at J, with 20 bases in the middle.